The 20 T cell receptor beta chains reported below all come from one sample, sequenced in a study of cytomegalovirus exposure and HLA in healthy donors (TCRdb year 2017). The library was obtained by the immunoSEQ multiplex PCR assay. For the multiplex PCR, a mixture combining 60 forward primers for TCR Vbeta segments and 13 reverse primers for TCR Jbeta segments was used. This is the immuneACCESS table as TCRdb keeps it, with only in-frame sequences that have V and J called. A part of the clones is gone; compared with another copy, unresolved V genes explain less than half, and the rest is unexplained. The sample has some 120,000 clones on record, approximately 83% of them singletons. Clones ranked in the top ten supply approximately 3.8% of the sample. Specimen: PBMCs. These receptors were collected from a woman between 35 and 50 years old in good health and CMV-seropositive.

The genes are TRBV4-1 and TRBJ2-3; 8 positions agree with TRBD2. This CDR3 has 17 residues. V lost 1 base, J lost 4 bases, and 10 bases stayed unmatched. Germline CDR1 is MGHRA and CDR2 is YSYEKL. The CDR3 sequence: CASSQAGAGASPDTQYF. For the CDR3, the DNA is TGCGCCAGCAGCCAAGCAGGAGCGGGAGCGAGTCCAGATACGCAGTATTTT.

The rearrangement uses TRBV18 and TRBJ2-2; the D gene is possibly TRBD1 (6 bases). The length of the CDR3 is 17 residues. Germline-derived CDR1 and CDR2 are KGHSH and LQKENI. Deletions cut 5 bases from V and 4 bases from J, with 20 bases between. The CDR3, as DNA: TGTGCCAGCTCAACCAGGCAAATGACAGGAATCACCGGGGAGCTGTTTTTT. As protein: CASSTRQMTGITGELFF.

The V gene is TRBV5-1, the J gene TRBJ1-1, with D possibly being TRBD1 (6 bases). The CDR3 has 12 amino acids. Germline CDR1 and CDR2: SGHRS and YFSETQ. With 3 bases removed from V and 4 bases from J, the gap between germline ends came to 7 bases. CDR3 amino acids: CASSSGVTEAFF. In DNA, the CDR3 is TGCGCCAGCAGCTCAGGGGTCACTGAAGCTTTCTTT.

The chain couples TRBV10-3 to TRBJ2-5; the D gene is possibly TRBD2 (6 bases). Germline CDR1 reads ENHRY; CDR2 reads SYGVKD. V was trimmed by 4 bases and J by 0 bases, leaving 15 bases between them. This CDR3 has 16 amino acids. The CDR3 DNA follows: TGTGCCATCAGTGCCCGGGGGAACGACTACCAAGAGACCCAGTACTTC. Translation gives CAISARGNDYQETQYF.

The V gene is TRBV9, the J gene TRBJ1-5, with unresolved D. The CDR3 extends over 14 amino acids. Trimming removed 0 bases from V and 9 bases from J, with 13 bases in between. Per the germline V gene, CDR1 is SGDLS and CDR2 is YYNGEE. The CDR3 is CASSVDGGVGPQHF. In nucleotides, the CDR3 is TGTGCCAGCAGCGTAGACGGCGGGGTAGGGCCCCAGCATTTT.

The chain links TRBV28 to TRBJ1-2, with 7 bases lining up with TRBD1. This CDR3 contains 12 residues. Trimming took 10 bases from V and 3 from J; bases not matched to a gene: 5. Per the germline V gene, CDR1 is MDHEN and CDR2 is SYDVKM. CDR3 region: CATGTEDYGYTF. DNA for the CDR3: TGTGCCACCGGGACAGAGGACTATGGCTACACCTTC.

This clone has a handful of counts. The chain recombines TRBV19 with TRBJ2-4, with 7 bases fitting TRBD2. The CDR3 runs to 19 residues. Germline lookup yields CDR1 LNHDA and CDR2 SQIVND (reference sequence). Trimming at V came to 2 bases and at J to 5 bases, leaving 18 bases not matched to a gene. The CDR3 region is CASSIRAGVFPQSENIQYF. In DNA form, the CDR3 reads TGTGCCAGTAGTATACGGGCGGGAGTCTTCCCCCAGTCGGAAAACATTCAGTACTTC.

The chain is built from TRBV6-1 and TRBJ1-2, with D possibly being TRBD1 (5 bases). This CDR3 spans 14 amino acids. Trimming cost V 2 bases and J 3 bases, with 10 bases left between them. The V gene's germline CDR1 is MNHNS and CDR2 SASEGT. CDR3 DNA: TGTGCCAGCAGTGAAAGCTTCAGGGACTATGGCTACACCTTC. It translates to CASSESFRDYGYTF.

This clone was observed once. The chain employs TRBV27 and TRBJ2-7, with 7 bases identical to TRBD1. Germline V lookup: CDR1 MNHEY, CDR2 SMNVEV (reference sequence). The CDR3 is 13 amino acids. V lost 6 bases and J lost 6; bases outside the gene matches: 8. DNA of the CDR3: TGTGCCAGCAGCACAGGGGTTTTGGGCGAGCAGTACTTC. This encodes CASSTGVLGEQYF.

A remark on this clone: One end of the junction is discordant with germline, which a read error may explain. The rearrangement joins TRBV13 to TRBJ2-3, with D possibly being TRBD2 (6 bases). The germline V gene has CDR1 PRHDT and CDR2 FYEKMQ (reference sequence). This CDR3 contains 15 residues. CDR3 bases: TGTGCCAGCAGCCGTAGCGGAACGCCCACAGATACGCAGTGTTTT. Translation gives CASSRSGTPTDTQCF.

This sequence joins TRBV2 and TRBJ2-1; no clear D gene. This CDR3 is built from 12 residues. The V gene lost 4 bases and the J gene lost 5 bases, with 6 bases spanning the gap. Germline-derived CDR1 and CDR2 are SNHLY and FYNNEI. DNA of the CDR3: TGTGCCAGCAGTGGACTCCACAATGAGCAGTTCTTC. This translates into CASSGLHNEQFF.

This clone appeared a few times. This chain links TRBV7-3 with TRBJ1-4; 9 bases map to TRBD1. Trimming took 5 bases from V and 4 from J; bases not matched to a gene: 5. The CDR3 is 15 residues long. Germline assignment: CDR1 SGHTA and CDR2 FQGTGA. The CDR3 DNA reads TGTGCCAGCAGCCAGGGGACAGGGAATAATGAAAAACTGTTTTTT. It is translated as CASSQGTGNNEKLFF.

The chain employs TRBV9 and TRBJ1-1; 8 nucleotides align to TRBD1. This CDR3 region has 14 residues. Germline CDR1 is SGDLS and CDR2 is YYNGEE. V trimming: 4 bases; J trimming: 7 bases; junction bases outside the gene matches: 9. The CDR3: CASSNRDRPFEAFF. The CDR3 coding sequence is TGTGCCAGCAGCAACCGGGACAGGCCATTTGAAGCTTTCTTT.

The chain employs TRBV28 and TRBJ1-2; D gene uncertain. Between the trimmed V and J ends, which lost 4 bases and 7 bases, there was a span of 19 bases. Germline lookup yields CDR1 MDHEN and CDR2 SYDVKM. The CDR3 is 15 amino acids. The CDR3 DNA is TGTGCCAGCAGTTCATCGCGCCCCCAAATATTTGGCTACACCTTC. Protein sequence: CASSSSRPQIFGYTF.

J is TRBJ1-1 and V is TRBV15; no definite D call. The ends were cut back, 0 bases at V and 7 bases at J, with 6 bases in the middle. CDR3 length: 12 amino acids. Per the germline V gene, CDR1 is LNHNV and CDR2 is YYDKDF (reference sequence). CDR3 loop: CATSRDRGEAFF. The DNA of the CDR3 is TGTGCCACCAGCAGAGATCGGGGTGAAGCTTTCTTT.

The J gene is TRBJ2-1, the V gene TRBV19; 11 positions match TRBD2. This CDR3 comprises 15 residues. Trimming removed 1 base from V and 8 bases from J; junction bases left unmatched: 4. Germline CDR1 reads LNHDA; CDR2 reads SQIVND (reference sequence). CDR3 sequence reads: CASSIGTSGSDEQFF. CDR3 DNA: TGTGCCAGTAGTATAGGTACTAGCGGGAGTGATGAGCAGTTCTTC.

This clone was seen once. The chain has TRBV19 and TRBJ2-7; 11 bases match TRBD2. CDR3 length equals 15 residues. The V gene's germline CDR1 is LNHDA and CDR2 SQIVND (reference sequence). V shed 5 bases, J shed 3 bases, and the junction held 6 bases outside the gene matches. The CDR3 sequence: CASSPWTSGLYEQYF. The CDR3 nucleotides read TGTGCCAGTAGTCCTTGGACTAGCGGGCTCTACGAGCAGTACTTC. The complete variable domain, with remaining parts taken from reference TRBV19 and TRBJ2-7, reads DGGITQSPKYLFRKEGQNVTLSCEQNLNHDAMYWYRQDPGQGLRLIYYSQIVNDFQKGDIAEGYSVSREKKESFPLTVTSAQKNPTAFYLCASSPWTSGLYEQYFGPGTRLTVT.

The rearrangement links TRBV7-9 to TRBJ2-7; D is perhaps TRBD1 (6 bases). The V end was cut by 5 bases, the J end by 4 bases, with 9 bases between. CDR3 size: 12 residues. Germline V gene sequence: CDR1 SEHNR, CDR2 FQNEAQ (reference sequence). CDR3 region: CASSRTVYEQYF. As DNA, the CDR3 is TGTGCCAGCAGCCGGACAGTGTACGAGCAGTACTTC.

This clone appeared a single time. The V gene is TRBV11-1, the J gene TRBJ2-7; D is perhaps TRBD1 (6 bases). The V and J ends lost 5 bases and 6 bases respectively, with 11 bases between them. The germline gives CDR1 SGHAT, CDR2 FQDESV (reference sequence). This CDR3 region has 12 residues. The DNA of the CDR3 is TGTGCCAGCAGCAACAGGGTGGGCGAGCAGTACTTC. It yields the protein CASSNRVGEQYF. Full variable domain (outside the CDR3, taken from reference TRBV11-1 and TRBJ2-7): EAEVAQSPRYKITEKSQAVAFWCDPISGHATLYWYRQILGQGPELLVQFQDESVVDDSQLPKDRFSAERLKGVDSTLKIQPAELGDSAMYLCASSNRVGEQYFGPGTRLTVT.

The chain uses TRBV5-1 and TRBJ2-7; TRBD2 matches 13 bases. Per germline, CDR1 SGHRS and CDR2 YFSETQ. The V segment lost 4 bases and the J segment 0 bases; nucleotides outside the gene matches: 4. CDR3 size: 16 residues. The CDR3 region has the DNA TGCGCCAGCAGCGACCGGACTAGCGGGAGCTCCTACGAGCAGTACTTC. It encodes CASSDRTSGSSYEQYF.